This T cell receptor (beta chain) stems from a study of a mutant IDH1 vaccine in newly diagnosed glioma (dated by TCRdb to the early 2020s). With respect to the entire study: Patients received eight vaccinations in weeks 1, 3, 5, 7, 11, 15, 19 and 23, corresponding to visits V03 through V10. For exploratory analyses, longitudinal TCRB deep sequencing was carried out in around 26 treated patients wherever samples were available. Peripheral blood samples were drawn at six visits, namely V03 (baseline), V05, V07, V10, V12 and V13. Before enrollment, most patients had been given radiochemotherapy with temozolomide as standard therapy, while the rest had received either radiotherapy alone or temozolomide alone. The roughly 33 treated patients were 62.5% male and around 40% female, with a mean age of approximately 40 years. Vaccination was initiated 4-6 weeks after radiotherapy alone, or concurrently with temozolomide cycles in the chemotherapy-containing groups. What the work shows at the level of the full study, not this receptor alone: Changes in the top peripheral T cell clonotypes picked up by TCRB sequencing did not appear to be linked to pseudoprogression. Across multiple MHC alleles, vaccine-induced immune responses were seen in 93.3% of patients. According to the authors, sample limitations meant that analyses of patient blood samples could not be reproduced. Selection of PBMC samples for TCRB deep sequencing was based on availability.

The CDR3, cysteine through phenylalanine, is 14 amino acids long. Left in the record is the CDR3 DNA by itself, 42 bases read in frame from the first base. V loses 4 bases at its end and J loses 4 bases; junction bases beyond the gene matches: 4. For CDR1 and CDR2, the germline V gene lists SGHRS and YFSETQ. Remarks on this clone: This clone's antigen is unknown. The input lacks base qualities; no much larger clone sits a single base away.

Library preparation employed the immunoSEQ multiplex PCR assay. The hsTCRB Kit was used according to the manufacturer's protocol to amplify rearranged TCR beta chain sequences. An Illumina MiSeq was used to sequence the TCRB libraries. The study's processing was this. Demultiplexing, trimming and gene mapping were performed with the kit vendor's proprietary platform. TCRdb stores this immuneACCESS table with in-frame sequences only. Part of the clones is absent; in the studies checked, under half of the shortfall reflects unresolved V genes, and no reason is known for the rest. That table furnishes V, J and clone size, whereas the DNA furnished D and trimming. Here the sample has around 57,000 clones; over 75% occur a single time. Less than 2% of the sample is in the top ten clones. Reading the label with the study, this specimen's time point is: week 11, during vaccination. Every vaccine dose consisted of 300 ug of a 20-mer mutant IDH1 peptide in Montanide, administered subcutaneously together with topical imiquimod. Donors had newly diagnosed WHO grade 3 or 4 IDH1-mutant astrocytomas with loss of nuclear ATRX. The samples were drawn from NOA16, a multicentre, single-arm, open-label phase I trial in Germany that tested a mutant IDH1 peptide vaccine in humans for the first time. Genomic DNA for TCRB sequencing was isolated from EDTA blood with the DNeasy Blood and Tissue Kit.

The chain employs TRBV5-1 and TRBJ1-4; TRBD1 lines up with 7 middle nucleotides. The sample in question was PBMCs, obtained from a glioma patient whose treatment included an IDH1 peptide vaccine. This TCR was recovered from a man in his forties with glioma. The CDR3 reads as follows: CASSRDRVNEKLFF. The sequence in DNA is TGCGCCAGCAGCCGGGACAGAGTTAATGAAAAACTGTTTTTT.